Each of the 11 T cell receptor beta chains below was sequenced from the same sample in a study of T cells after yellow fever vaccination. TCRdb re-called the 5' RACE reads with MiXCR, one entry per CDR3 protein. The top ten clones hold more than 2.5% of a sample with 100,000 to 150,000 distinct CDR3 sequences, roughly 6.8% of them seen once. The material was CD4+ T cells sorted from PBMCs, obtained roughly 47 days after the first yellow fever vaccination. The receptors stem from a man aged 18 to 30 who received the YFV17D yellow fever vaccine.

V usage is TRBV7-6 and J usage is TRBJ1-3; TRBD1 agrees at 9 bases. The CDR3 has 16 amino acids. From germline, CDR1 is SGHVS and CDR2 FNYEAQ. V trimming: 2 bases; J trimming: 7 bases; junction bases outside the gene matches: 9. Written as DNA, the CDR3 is TGTGCCAGCAGCTTAATAACAGGGGGCAAGGGTAACACCATATATTTT. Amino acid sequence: CASSLITGGKGNTIYF.

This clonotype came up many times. CDR3 DNA sequence: TGCGCCAGCAGCGCCCCAAGCCCAACCAGCCGGGAGGATTCACCCCTCCACTTT. This translates into CASSAPSPTSREDSPLHF. The chain couples TRBV5-1 to TRBJ1-6; D is unclear. Between the trimmed V and J ends, which lost 4 bases and 8 bases, there was a span of 25 bases. The CDR3 consists of 18 residues. CDR1 is SGHRS and CDR2 is YFSETQ in the germline V gene.

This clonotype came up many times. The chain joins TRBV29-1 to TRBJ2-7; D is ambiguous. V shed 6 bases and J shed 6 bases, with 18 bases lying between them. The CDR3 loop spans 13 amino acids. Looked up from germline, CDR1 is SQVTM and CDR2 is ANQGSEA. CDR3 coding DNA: TGCAGCGTGGGGTATTTGACTCCGGGCGAGCAGTACTTC. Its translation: CSVGYLTPGEQYF.

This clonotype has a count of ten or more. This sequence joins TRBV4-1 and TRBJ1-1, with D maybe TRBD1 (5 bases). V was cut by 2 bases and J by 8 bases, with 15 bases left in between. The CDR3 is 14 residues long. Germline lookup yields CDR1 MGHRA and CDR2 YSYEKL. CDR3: CASSQPLGQGEAFF. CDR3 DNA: TGCGCCAGCAGCCAACCCCTAGGGCAGGGAGAAGCTTTCTTT.

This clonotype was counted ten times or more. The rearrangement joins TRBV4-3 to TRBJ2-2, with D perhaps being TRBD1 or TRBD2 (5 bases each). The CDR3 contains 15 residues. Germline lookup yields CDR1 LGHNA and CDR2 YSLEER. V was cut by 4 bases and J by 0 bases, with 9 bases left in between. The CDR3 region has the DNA TGCGCCAGCAGCCGGGGGTTTCCGAACACCGGGGAGCTGTTTTTT. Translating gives CASSRGFPNTGELFF.

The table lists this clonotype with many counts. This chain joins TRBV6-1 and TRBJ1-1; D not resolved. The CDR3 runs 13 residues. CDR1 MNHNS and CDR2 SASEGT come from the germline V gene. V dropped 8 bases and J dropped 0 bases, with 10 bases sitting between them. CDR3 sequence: CASLNSLNTEAFF. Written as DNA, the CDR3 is TGTGCCAGCCTAAACAGCCTGAACACTGAAGCTTTCTTT.

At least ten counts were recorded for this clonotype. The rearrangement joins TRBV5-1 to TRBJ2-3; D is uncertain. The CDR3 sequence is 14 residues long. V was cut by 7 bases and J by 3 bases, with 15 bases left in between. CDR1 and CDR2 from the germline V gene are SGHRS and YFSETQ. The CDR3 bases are TGCGCCAGCGGCGAAACATTACCTACAGATACGCAGTATTTT. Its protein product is CASGETLPTDTQYF.

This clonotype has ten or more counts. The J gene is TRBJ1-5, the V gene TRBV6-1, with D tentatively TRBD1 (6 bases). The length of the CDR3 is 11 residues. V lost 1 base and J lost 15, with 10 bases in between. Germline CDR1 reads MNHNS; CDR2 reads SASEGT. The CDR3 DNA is TGTGCCAGCAGTGAAGTCGGCAGGGGGCATTTT. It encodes CASSEVGRGHF.

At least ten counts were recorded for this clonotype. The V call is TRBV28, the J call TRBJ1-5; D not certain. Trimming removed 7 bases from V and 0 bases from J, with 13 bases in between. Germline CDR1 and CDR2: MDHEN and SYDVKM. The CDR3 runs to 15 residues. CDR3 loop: CASNGAGYSNQPQHF. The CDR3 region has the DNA TGTGCCAGCAATGGCGCGGGTTATAGCAATCAGCCCCAGCATTTT.

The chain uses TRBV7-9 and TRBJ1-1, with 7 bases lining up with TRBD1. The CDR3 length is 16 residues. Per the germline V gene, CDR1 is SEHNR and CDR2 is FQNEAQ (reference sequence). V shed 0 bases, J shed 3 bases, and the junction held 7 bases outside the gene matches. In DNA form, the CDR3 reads TGTGCCAGCAGCTTAGCGAACAGGGGATCGGACACTGAAGCTTTCTTT. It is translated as CASSLANRGSDTEAFF.

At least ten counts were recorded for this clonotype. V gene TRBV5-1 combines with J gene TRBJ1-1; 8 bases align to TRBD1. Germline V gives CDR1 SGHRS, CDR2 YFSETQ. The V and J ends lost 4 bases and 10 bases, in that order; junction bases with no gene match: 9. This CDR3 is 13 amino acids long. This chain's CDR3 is CASSEDQGARAFF. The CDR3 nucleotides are TGCGCCAGCAGCGAGGATCAGGGGGCGAGAGCTTTCTTT.